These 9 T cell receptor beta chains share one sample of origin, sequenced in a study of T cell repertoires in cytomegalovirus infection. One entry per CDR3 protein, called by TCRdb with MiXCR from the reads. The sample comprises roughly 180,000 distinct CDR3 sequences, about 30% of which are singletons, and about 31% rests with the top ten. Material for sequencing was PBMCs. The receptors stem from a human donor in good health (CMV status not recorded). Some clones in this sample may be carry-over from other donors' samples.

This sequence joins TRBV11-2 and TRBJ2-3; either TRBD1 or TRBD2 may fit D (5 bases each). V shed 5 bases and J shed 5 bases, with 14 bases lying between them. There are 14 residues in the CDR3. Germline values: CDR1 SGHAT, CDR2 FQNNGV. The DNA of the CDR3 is TGTGCCAGCAGCCCAGGGACCAGAGAAGATACGCAGTATTTT. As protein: CASSPGTREDTQYF.

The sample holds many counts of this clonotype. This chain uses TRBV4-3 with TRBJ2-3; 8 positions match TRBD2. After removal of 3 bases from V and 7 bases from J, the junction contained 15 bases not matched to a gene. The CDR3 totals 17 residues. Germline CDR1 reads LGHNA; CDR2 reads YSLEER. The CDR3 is CASSHDTAGDAPYTQYF. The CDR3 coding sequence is TGCGCCAGCAGCCACGATACAGCGGGGGACGCCCCTTATACGCAGTATTTT.

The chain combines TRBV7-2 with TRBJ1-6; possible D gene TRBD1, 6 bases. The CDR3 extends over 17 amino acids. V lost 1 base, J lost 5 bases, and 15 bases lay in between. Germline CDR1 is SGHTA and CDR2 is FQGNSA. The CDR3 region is CASSLVLMGGHNSPLHF. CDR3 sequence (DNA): TGTGCCAGCAGCTTAGTCCTCATGGGGGGCCATAATTCACCCCTCCACTTT.

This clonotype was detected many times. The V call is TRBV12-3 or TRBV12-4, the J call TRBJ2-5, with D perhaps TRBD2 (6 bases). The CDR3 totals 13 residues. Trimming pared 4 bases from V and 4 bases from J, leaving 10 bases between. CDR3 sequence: CASSSGSLETQYF. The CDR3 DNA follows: TGTGCCAGCAGTTCCGGGAGCTTAGAGACCCAGTACTTC.

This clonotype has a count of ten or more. CDR3 region: CASSIRDYRLNEQFF. The CDR3 coding sequence is TGTGCCAGCAGCATCCGGGACTACAGGTTGAATGAGCAGTTCTTC. This chain links TRBV7-2 with TRBJ2-1; 7 nucleotides match TRBD2. Trimming took 5 bases from V and 7 from J; bases not matched to a gene: 11. CDR3 length equals 15 residues. Germline CDR1 is SGHTA and CDR2 is FQGNSA.

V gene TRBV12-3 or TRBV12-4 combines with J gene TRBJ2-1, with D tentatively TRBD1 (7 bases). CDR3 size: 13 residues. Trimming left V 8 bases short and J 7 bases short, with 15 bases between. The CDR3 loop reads CASGYRGGNEQFF. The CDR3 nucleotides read TGTGCCAGCGGTTACAGGGGAGGAAATGAGCAGTTCTTC.

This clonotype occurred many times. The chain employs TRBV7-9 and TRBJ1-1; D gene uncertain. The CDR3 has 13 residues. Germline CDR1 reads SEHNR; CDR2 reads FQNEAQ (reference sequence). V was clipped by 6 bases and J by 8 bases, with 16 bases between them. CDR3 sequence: CASSPTPDLEAFF. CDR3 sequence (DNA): TGTGCCAGCAGTCCCACTCCGGACTTGGAAGCTTTCTTT. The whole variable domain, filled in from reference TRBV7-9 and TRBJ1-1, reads DTGVSQNPRHKITKRGQNVTFRCDPISEHNRLYWYRQTLGQGPEFLTYFQNEAQLEKSRLLSDRFSAERPKGSFSTLEIQRTEQGDSAMYLCASSPTPDLEAFFGQGTRLTVV.

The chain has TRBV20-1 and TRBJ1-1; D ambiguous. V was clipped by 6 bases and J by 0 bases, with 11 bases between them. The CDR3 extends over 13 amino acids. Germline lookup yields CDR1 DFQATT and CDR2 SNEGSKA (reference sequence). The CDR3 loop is CSALRGMNTEAFF. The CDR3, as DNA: TGCAGTGCCCTCCGAGGGATGAACACTGAAGCTTTCTTT.

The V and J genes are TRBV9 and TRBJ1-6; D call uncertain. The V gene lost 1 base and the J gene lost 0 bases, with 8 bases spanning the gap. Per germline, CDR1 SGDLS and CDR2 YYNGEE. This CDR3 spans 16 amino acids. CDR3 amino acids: CASSVTESSYNSPLHF. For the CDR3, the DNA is TGTGCCAGCAGCGTAACGGAGAGCTCCTATAATTCACCCCTCCACTTT.